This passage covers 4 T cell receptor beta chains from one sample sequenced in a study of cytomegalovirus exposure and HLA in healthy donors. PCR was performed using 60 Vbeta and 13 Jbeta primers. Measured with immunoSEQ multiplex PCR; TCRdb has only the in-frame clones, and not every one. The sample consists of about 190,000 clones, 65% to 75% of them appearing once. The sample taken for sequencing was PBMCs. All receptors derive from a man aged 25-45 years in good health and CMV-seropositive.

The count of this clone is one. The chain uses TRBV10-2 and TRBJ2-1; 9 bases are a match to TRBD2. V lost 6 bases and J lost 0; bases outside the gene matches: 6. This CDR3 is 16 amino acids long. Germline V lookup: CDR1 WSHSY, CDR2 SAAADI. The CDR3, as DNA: TGCGCCAGCAGAGAAAGCGGGGGGAGCTCCTACAATGAGCAGTTCTTC. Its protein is CASRESGGSSYNEQFF.

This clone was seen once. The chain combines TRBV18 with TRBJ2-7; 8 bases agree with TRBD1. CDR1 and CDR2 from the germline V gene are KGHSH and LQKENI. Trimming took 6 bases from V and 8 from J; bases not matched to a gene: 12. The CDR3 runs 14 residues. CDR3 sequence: CASSPPGQGEQQYF. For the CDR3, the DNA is TGTGCCAGCTCCCCCCCCGGACAGGGAGAACAGCAGTACTTC.

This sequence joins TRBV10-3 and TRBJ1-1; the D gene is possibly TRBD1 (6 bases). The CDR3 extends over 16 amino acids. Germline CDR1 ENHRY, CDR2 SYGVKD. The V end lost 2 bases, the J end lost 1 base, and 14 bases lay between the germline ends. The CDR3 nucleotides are TGTGCCATCAGTGAGAACAACAGGGTTGGGAACACTGAAGCTTTCTTT. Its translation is CAISENNRVGNTEAFF.

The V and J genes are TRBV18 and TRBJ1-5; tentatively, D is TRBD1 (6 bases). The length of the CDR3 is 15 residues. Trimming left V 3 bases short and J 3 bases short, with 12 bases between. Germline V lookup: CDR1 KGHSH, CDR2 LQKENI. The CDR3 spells CASSPGGQPNQPQHF. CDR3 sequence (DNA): TGTGCCAGCTCACCTGGCGGACAGCCCAATCAGCCCCAGCATTTT.